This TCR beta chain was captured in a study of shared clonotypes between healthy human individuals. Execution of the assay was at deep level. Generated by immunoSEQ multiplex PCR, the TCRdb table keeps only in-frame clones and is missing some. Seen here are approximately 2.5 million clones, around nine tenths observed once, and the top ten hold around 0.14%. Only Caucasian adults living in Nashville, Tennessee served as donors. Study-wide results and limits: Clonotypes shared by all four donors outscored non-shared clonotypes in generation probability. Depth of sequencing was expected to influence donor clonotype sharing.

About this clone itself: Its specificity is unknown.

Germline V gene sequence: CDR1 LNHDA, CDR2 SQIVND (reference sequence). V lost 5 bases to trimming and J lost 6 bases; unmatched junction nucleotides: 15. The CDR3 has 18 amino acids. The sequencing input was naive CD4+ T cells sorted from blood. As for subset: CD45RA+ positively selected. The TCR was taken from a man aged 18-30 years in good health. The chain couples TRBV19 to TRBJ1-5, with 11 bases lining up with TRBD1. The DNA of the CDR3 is TGTGCCAGTAGTCCCGCATGGTTGGGGACAGGGGGAAGTCAGCCCCAGCATTTT. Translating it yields CASSPAWLGTGGSQPQHF.